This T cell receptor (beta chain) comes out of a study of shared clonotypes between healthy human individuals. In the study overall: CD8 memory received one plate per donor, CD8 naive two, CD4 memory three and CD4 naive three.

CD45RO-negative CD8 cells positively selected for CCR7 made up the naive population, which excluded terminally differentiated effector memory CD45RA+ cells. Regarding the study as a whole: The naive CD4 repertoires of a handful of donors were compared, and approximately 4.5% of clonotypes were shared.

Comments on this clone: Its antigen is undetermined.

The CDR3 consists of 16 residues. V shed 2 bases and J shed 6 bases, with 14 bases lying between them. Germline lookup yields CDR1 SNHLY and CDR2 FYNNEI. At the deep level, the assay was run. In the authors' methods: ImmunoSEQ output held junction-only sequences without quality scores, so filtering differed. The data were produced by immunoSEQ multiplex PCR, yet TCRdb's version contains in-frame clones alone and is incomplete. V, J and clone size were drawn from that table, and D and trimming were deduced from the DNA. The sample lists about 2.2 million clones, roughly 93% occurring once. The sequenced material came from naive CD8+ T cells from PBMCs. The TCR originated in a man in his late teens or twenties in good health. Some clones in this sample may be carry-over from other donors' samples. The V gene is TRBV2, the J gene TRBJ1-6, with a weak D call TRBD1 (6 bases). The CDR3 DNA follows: TGTGCCAGCAGTGAAAAGGGTACAGGGTCTAATTCACCCCTCCACTTT. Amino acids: CASSEKGTGSNSPLHF.